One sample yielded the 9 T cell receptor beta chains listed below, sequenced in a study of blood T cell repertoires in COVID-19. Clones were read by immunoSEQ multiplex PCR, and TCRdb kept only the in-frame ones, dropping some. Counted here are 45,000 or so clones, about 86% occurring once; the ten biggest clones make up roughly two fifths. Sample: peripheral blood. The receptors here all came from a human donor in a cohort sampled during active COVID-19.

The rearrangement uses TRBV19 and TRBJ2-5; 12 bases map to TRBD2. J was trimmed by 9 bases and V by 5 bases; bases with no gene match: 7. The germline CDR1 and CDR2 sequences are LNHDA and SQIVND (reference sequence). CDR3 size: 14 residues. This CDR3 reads CASSETSGGTSQYF. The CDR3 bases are TGTGCCAGTAGTGAGACTAGCGGGGGAACCTCCCAGTACTTC. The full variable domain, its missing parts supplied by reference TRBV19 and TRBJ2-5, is DGGITQSPKYLFRKEGQNVTLSCEQNLNHDAMYWYRQDPGQGLRLIYYSQIVNDFQKGDIAEGYSVSREKKESFPLTVTSAQKNPTAFYLCASSETSGGTSQYFGPGTRLLVL.

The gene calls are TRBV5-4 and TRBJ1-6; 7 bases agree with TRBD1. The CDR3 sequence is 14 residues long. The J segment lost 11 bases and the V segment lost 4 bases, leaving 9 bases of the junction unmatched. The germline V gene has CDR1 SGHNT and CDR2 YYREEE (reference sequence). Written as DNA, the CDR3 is TGTGCCAGCAGCCCAGAGCGACAGGGAACACCCCTCCACTTT. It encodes CASSPERQGTPLHF.

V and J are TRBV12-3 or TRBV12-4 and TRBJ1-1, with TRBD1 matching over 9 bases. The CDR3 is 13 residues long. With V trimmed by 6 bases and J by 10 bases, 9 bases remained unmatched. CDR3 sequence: CASSPGTGNTAFF. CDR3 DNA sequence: TGTGCCAGCAGCCCCGGGACAGGGAATACAGCTTTCTTT.

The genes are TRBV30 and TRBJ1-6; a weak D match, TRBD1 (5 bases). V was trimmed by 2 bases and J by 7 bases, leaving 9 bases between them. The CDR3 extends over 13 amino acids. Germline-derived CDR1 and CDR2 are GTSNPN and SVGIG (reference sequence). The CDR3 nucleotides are TGTGCCTGGAGTCGGAGGGACAATTCACCCCTCCACTTT. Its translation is CAWSRRDNSPLHF.

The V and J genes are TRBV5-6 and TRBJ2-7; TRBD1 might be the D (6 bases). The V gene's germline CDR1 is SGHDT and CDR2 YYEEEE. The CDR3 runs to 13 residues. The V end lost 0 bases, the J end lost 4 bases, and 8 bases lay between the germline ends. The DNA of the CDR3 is TGTGCCAGCAGCTTGGCCACAGGGTACGAGCAGTACTTC. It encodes CASSLATGYEQYF.

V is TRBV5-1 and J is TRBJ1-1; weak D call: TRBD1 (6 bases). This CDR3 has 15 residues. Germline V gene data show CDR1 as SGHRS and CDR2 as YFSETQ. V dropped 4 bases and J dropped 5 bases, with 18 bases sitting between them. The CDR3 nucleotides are TGCGCCAGCAGCCTGGGACACGAACTTCGAACTGAAGCTTTCTTT. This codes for CASSLGHELRTEAFF. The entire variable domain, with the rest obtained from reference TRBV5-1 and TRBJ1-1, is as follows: KAGVTQTPRYLIKTRGQQVTLSCSPISGHRSVSWYQQTPGQGLQFLFEYFSETQRNKGNFPGRFSGRQFSNSRSEMNVSTLELGDSALYLCASSLGHELRTEAFFGQGTRLTVV.

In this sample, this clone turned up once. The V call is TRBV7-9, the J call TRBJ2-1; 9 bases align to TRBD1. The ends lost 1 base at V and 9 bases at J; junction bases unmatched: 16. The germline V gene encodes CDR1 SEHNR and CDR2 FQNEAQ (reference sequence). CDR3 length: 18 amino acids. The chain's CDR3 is CASSLGGTGWRVGSEQFF. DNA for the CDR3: TGTGCCAGCAGCTTAGGCGGGACAGGGTGGCGGGTTGGGAGTGAGCAGTTCTTC.

The CDR3 reads CASSLRGGAQYF. The DNA for the CDR3 is TGTGCCAGCAGCCTCCGGGGGGGGGCGCAGTATTTT. This sequence joins TRBV3-1 (or the pseudogene TRBV3-2) and TRBJ2-3, with TRBD2 matching over 8 bases. CDR1 is LGHDT, CDR2 YNNKEL, per germline (reference sequence). The CDR3 sequence is 12 residues long. The junction had 4 bases not matched to a gene; V was cut back by 4 bases and J by 10 bases.

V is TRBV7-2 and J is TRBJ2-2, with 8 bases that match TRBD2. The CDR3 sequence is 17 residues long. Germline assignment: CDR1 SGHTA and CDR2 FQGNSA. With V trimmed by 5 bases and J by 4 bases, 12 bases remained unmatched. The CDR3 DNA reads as TGTGCCAGCAGCCCCGGGGGGGCCACCGACTTCACCGGGGAGCTGTTTTTT. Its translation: CASSPGGATDFTGELFF. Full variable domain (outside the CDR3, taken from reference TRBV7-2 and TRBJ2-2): GAGVSQSPSNKVTEKGKDVELRCDPISGHTALYWYRQSLGQGLEFLIYFQGNSAPDKSGLPSDRFSAERTGGSVSTLTIQRTQQEDSAVYLCASSPGGATDFTGELFFGEGSRLTVL.